This TCR beta chain was captured by sequencing in a study of beta chain features in type 1 diabetes. Points from the study as a whole: People with Type 1 diabetes carried modestly yet significantly shorter TCRB CDR3s in all four CD4+ subsets.

V trimming: 2 bases; J trimming: 2 bases; junction bases outside the gene matches: 11. Germline V CDR1 and CDR2: SGHAT, FQNNGV. This CDR3 region has 18 residues. To note about this clone: Antigen specificity is unknown.

Sorted cells reached over 95% purity in every population. The study reverse transcribed the entire isolated RNA, so it sequenced expressed TCRB transcripts. There were 3 million to 4 million reads on average in the naive, central memory and regulatory T cell samples. Assay used: immunoSEQ multiplex PCR; TCRdb lists only in-frame clones, some missing. This table has 300,000 to 350,000 clones, around 9% appearing once. The TCR comes from a man aged 25 to 45 with type 1 diabetes. The V and J genes are TRBV11-2 and TRBJ2-3; 9 bases are shared with TRBD2. The material sequenced was central memory CD4+ T cells from blood. CDR3 sequence: CASSLLYLAGLSTDTQYF. CDR3 sequence (DNA): TGTGCCAGCAGCTTACTCTACCTAGCGGGGCTTTCCACAGATACGCAGTATTTT.